The 21 T cell receptor beta chains below come from one sample, sequenced in a study of cytomegalovirus exposure and HLA in healthy donors. Profiling relied on immunoSEQ multiplex PCR, and the TCRdb table lists in-frame clones only, not all of them. The sample lists 210,000 or so clones, almost 90% seen once, with 2.9% in the top ten. The specimen sequenced was PBMCs. The receptor source for this set is a woman aged 18-35 years in good health and CMV-seronegative.

This clone appeared once. The chain employs TRBV10-3 and TRBJ2-1, with no clear D. The V gene lost 0 bases and the J gene lost 8 bases, with 8 bases spanning the gap. Germline V gene sequence: CDR1 ENHRY, CDR2 SYGVKD. The CDR3 covers 13 residues. The CDR3 bases are TGTGCCATCAGTGAGTCGACTTTCGATGAGCAGTTCTTC. This codes for CAISESTFDEQFF.

V and J are TRBV13 and TRBJ2-7, with D tentatively TRBD1 (6 bases). V was trimmed by 0 bases and J by 2 bases, leaving 11 bases between them. The CDR3 spans 15 residues. CDR1 PRHDT and CDR2 FYEKMQ come from the germline V gene (reference sequence). The CDR3 loop reads CASSLGQDRPYEQYF. The CDR3, as DNA: TGTGCCAGCAGCTTAGGACAGGACAGACCCTACGAGCAGTACTTC.

This clone has only one observation. CDR3 coding DNA: TGTGCCAGCAGTTTAAGGGGCGCGGAAAACGAGCAGTACTTC. It yields the protein CASSLRGAENEQYF. The chain is built from TRBV27 and TRBJ2-7; maybe TRBD1 (5 bases). The CDR3 is 14 amino acids. CDR1 is MNHEY, CDR2 SMNVEV, per germline (reference sequence). Trimming took 2 bases from V and 5 from J, leaving 13 bases between them.

The chain's CDR3 is CASSFEGVETQYF. DNA of the CDR3: TGCGCCAGCAGCTTCGAGGGGGTTGAGACCCAGTACTTC. V and J are TRBV5-1 and TRBJ2-5, with D possibly being TRBD1 (6 bases). CDR1 and CDR2 from the germline V gene are SGHRS and YFSETQ. The CDR3 has 13 residues. V was trimmed by 2 bases and J by 5 bases, leaving 10 bases between them.

V is TRBV9 and J is TRBJ2-3, with TRBD2 identical over 8 bases. CDR1 SGDLS and CDR2 YYNGEE come from the germline V gene. J lost 3 bases, V lost 0 bases, and 6 bases had no gene match. The CDR3 has 16 amino acids. CDR3 bases: TGTGCCAGCAGCGTAGACGGCGGGAGGCCGACAGATACGCAGTATTTT. Protein sequence: CASSVDGGRPTDTQYF.

In DNA form, the CDR3 reads TGTGCCAGCAGTTTGGGTAGGAGCTACGAGCAGTACTTC. Amino acids: CASSLGRSYEQYF. The chain carries TRBV27 and TRBJ2-7, with no clear D. The V end was cut by 3 bases, the J end by 3 bases, with 9 bases between. This CDR3 has 13 amino acids. The germline V gene has CDR1 MNHEY and CDR2 SMNVEV (reference sequence).

The chain combines TRBV5-4 with TRBJ2-1, with D perhaps TRBD1 (5 bases). The CDR3 contains 14 residues. Germline-derived CDR1 and CDR2 are SGHNT and YYREEE (reference sequence). Trimming left V 4 bases short and J 2 bases short, with 10 bases between. The CDR3 sequence is CASSQGPTYNEQFF. The CDR3 DNA reads TGTGCCAGCAGCCAGGGTCCTACCTACAATGAGCAGTTCTTC. Full variable domain (remainder filled in from reference TRBV5-4 and TRBJ2-1): ETGVTQSPTHLIKTRGQQVTLRCSSQSGHNTVSWYQQALGQGPQFIFQYYREEENGRGNFPPRFSGLQFPNYSSELNVNALELDDSALYLCASSQGPTYNEQFFGPGTRLTVL.

V is TRBV5-1 and J is TRBJ2-5, with 10 bases matching TRBD2. V was pared by 0 bases and J by 1 base, with 3 bases of the junction left unmatched. The germline gives CDR1 SGHRS, CDR2 YFSETQ. CDR3 length equals 16 residues. The CDR3 DNA reads as TGCGCCAGCAGCTTGGGTCCTAGCGGGAGCCAAGAGACCCAGTACTTC. It codes for CASSLGPSGSQETQYF.

This chain connects TRBV5-6 to TRBJ2-7; D might be TRBD1 (5 bases). This CDR3 has 16 residues. The V gene lost 2 bases and the J gene lost 4 bases, with 19 bases spanning the gap. CDR1 is SGHDT and CDR2 is YYEEEE in the germline V gene. The CDR3 region is CASSFYQGSPGYEQYF. CDR3 bases: TGTGCCAGCAGCTTCTATCAGGGTTCGCCCGGGTACGAGCAGTACTTC.

The chain links TRBV4-2 to TRBJ2-2; 9 bases fit TRBD2. The germline V gene has CDR1 LGHNA and CDR2 YNFKEQ. V was pared by 4 bases and J by 4 bases, with 4 bases of the junction left unmatched. This CDR3 spans 15 amino acids. CDR3 sequence reads: CASSPRLAATGELFF. CDR3 coding DNA: TGTGCCAGCAGCCCGAGACTAGCGGCCACCGGGGAGCTGTTTTTT.

J is TRBJ2-3 and V is TRBV9; 8 nucleotides match TRBD2. Germline V gene data show CDR1 as SGDLS and CDR2 as YYNGEE. V was clipped by 7 bases and J by 2 bases; unmatched bases: 6. This CDR3 spans 14 amino acids. CDR3 in amino acids: CASGGLGFTDTQYF. The CDR3 DNA is TGTGCCAGCGGGGGACTAGGATTCACAGATACGCAGTATTTT.

This clone was observed a single time. The chain uses TRBV7-9 and TRBJ2-3; 8 bases agree with TRBD2. Looked up from germline, CDR1 is SEHNR and CDR2 is FQNEAQ (reference sequence). Germline trimming cut 4 bases from V and 2 bases from J; bases unmatched to any gene: 5. The CDR3 sequence is 15 residues long. CDR3 coding DNA: TGTGCCAGCAGCTCCGGACTAGCATTCACAGATACGCAGTATTTT. This translates into CASSSGLAFTDTQYF.

DNA of the CDR3: TGCGCCAGCAGCCCCGGACAGTTTGCGGAGACCCAGTACTTC. Its protein is CASSPGQFAETQYF. The chain is built from TRBV4-1 and TRBJ2-5, with D tentatively TRBD1 (6 bases). CDR1 is MGHRA, CDR2 YSYEKL, per germline. V lost 4 bases, J lost 5 bases, and 14 bases lay in between. The CDR3 sequence is 14 residues long.

The CDR3 DNA reads as TGTGCCAGCAGTTACTCGAGCGTAGCGGGCGGGAATGAGCAGTTCTTC. Translated, it gives CASSYSSVAGGNEQFF. The V gene is TRBV6-6, the J gene TRBJ2-1; 7 bases align to TRBD2. V gave up 0 bases and J gave up 7 bases; unmatched junction bases: 9. In germline, CDR1 is MNHNY, CDR2 SVGAGI (reference sequence). This CDR3 spans 16 amino acids.

J is TRBJ1-5 and V is TRBV4-3; D may be TRBD1 (5 bases). The V gene's germline CDR1 is LGHNA and CDR2 YSLEER. The CDR3 has 15 amino acids. Deletions cut 0 bases from V and 4 bases from J, with 10 bases between. DNA for the CDR3: TGCGCCAGCAGCCAAGATGCGGGGGTGAATCAGCCCCAGCATTTT. This translates into CASSQDAGVNQPQHF.

This CDR3 reads CASSKTGTSGFYNEQFF. The CDR3 nucleotides are TGTGCCAGCAGCAAAACCGGGACTAGCGGCTTCTACAATGAGCAGTTCTTC. The chain uses TRBV25-1 and TRBJ2-1, with TRBD2 identical over 11 bases. The length of the CDR3 is 17 residues. Germline V gene sequence: CDR1 MGHDK, CDR2 SYGVNS. With 6 bases clipped from V and 3 bases from J, the junction kept 10 bases outside the gene matches. Complete variable domain (other parts from reference TRBV25-1 and TRBJ2-1): EADIYQTPRYLVIGTGKKITLECSQTMGHDKMYWYQQDPGMELHLIHYSYGVNSTEKGDLSSESTVSRIRTEHFPLTLESARPSHTSQYLCASSKTGTSGFYNEQFFGPGTRLTVL.

This chain joins TRBV18 and TRBJ2-1, with TRBD2 matching 11 bases. The CDR3 is made up of 16 amino acids. CDR1 is KGHSH and CDR2 is LQKENI in the germline V gene. With V trimmed by 3 bases and J by 9 bases, 10 bases remained unmatched. CDR3 DNA sequence: TGTGCCAGCTCACCGATAGAACTAGCGGGAGTCACTGAGCAGTTCTTC. Residues: CASSPIELAGVTEQFF. Filled out from reference TRBV18 and TRBJ2-1, the complete variable domain reads NAGVMQNPRHLVRRRGQEARLRCSPMKGHSHVYWYRQLPEEGLKFMVYLQKENIIDESGMPKERFSAEFPKEGPSILRIQQVVRGDSAAYFCASSPIELAGVTEQFFGPGTRLTVL.

The V and J genes are TRBV30 and TRBJ1-1, with D maybe TRBD1 (6 bases). V lost 5 bases, J lost 11 bases, and 21 bases lay in between. The CDR3 loop spans 13 amino acids. Germline-derived CDR1 and CDR2 are GTSNPN and SVGIG (reference sequence). The CDR3, as DNA: TGTGCCTGGTCTCTTCCGGGACACGAGACGGCTTTCTTT. It translates to CAWSLPGHETAFF. Full variable domain (missing parts from reference TRBV30 and TRBJ1-1): SQTIHQWPATLVQPVGSPLSLECTVEGTSNPNLYWYRQAAGRGLQLLFYSVGIGQISSEVPQNLSASRPQDRQFILSSKKLLLSDSGFYLCAWSLPGHETAFFGQGTRLTVV.

This clone was counted only a few times. The chain combines TRBV4-2 with TRBJ2-2; D unresolved. Germline V lookup: CDR1 LGHNA, CDR2 YNFKEQ. CDR3 size: 13 residues. Between the trimmed V and J ends, which lost 0 bases and 4 bases, there was a span of 3 bases. The CDR3 here is CASSQDITGELFF. Written as DNA, the CDR3 is TGTGCCAGCAGCCAAGATATCACCGGGGAGCTGTTTTTT.

The rearrangement uses TRBV7-8 and TRBJ2-1, with D tentatively TRBD1 (7 bases). The V gene's germline CDR1 is SGHVS and CDR2 FQNEAQ. Trimming stripped 0 bases from V and 7 bases from J, with 16 bases between. This CDR3 contains 16 residues. In DNA, the CDR3 is TGTGCCAGCAGCTTAGCTCCAGGGGGGTCTTGGAATGAGCAGTTCTTC. Amino acids: CASSLAPGGSWNEQFF. The variable domain in full, completed from reference TRBV7-8 and TRBJ2-1, reads GAGVSQSPRYKVAKRGQDVALRCDPISGHVSLFWYQQALGQGPEFLTYFQNEAQLDKSGLPSDRFFAERPEGSVSTLKIQRTQQEDSAVYLCASSLAPGGSWNEQFFGPGTRLTVL.

CDR3 residues: CASSFGGGSYEKLFF. For the CDR3, the DNA is TGTGCCAGCAGTTTCGGGGGTGGTAGTTATGAAAAACTGTTTTTT. This chain uses TRBV28 with TRBJ1-4; TRBD1 might be the D (5 bases). V lost 3 bases, J lost 6 bases, and 14 bases lay in between. This CDR3 region has 15 residues. CDR1 MDHEN and CDR2 SYDVKM come from the germline V gene.